The clone carrying this TCR beta chain was counted at least ten times. This sample was included in a study of T cells after yellow fever vaccination. TCRdb analysed the 5' RACE reads with MiXCR anew, one entry per CDR3 protein. The profile covers about 360,000 distinct CDR3 sequences, with about 6.2% appearing a single time and about 15% taken by the ten largest. V gave up 5 bases and J gave up 5 bases, with 22 bases separating them. The CDR3 is 16 amino acids. The V call is TRBV12-3 or TRBV12-4, the J call TRBJ2-7, with D possibly TRBD1 on 8 matching bases. This clonotype was obtained from a man aged 25-45 years who received the YFV17D yellow fever vaccine. Sequences were derived from PBMCs, sampled 5 days after the yellow fever booster vaccination. CDR3 DNA sequence: TGTGCCAGCAGTCTCGGGGGTTACAGGGGGGGCGACGAGCAGTACTTC. As protein: CASSLGGYRGGDEQYF.